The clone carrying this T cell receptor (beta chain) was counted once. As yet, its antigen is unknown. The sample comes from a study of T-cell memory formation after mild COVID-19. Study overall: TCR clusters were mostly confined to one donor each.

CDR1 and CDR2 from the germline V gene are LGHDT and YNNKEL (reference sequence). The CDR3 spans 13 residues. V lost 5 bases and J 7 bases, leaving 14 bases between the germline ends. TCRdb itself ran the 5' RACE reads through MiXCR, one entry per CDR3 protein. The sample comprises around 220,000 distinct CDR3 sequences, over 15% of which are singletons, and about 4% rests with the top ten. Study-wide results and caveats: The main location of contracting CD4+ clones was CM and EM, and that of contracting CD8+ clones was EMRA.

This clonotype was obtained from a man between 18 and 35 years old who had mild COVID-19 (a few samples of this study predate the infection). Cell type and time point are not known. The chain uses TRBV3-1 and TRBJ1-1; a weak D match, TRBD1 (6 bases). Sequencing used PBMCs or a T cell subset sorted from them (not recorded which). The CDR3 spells CASSSQQGIEAFF. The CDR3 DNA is TGTGCCAGCAGCTCACAACAGGGAATTGAAGCTTTCTTT.